One and the same sample provided the 11 T cell receptor beta chains below, sequenced in a study of T cells in Graves' hyperthyroidism and ophthalmopathy. Regions amplified from RNA transcripts were the TCR beta CDR3 regions. The TCR CDR3 first-round RT-PCR relied on the HTBI primer set. Using its own MiXCR run on the multiplex PCR reads, TCRdb lists one record per CDR3 protein. The table shows 300,000 to 400,000 distinct CDR3 sequences, with around a sixth occurring only once. Sequencing input: blood. These receptors were taken from a woman aged 45-60 years with Graves' hyperthyroidism.

At least ten counts were recorded for this clonotype. The V call is TRBV12-3 or TRBV12-4, the J call TRBJ1-1; D not resolved. This CDR3 is built from 13 residues. V was clipped by 7 bases and J by 3 bases, with 12 bases between them. CDR3 bases: TGTGCCAGCACCCTTAATGCCTACACTGAAGCTTTCTTT. This codes for CASTLNAYTEAFF.

The V and J genes are TRBV25-1 and TRBJ2-3, with D perhaps TRBD1 (5 bases). This CDR3 comprises 14 residues. V lost 3 bases and J 4 bases, leaving 11 bases between the germline ends. Germline CDR1 MGHDK, CDR2 SYGVNS. The CDR3 spells CASSDGADPDTQYF. The CDR3 DNA reads as TGTGCCAGCAGTGATGGGGCAGATCCAGATACGCAGTATTTT.

This clonotype showed up just a few times. The rearrangement joins TRBV20-1 to TRBJ2-5; tentative D call: TRBD1 (6 bases). Trimming removed 3 bases from V and 4 bases from J, with 15 bases in between. Germline V gene lookup returns CDR1 DFQATT and CDR2 SNEGSKA (reference sequence). The CDR3 contains 14 residues. The CDR3 protein is CSASAFLGGETQYF. CDR3 DNA sequence: TGCAGTGCTAGCGCTTTTCTAGGGGGAGAGACCCAGTACTTC.

The chain is built from TRBV20-1 and TRBJ1-4; the match to TRBD1 covers 9 bases. CDR1 and CDR2 from the germline V gene are DFQATT and SNEGSKA (reference sequence). The CDR3 loop spans 13 amino acids. V trimming: 3 bases; J trimming: 8 bases; junction bases outside the gene matches: 4. CDR3 DNA sequence: TGCAGTGCTAGGGACAGGGGAAACGAAAAACTGTTTTTT. Its translation is CSARDRGNEKLFF.

This clonotype was found many times. The CDR3 region has the DNA TGTGCCAGCGGCCCCCAGGGACAGCTCAATCAGCCCCAGCATTTT. Protein sequence: CASGPQGQLNQPQHF. V is TRBV12-3 or TRBV12-4 and J is TRBJ1-5; TRBD1 agrees at 7 bases. The CDR3 covers 15 residues. The ends lost 8 bases at V and 3 bases at J; junction bases unmatched: 10.

This clonotype was seen a few times. The CDR3 coding sequence is TGTGCCAGCAGTTACCGGGGACAGGGGGCCCATAATTCACCCCTCCACTTT. Translated, it gives CASSYRGQGAHNSPLHF. The V gene is TRBV6-6, the J gene TRBJ1-6; 12 bases map to TRBD1. The CDR3 is 17 residues long. V lost 2 bases, J lost 5 bases, and 4 bases stayed unmatched. Germline V gives CDR1 MNHNY, CDR2 SVGAGI (reference sequence).

This chain links TRBV3-1 with TRBJ2-1; possibly TRBD2 for D (6 bases). The CDR3 sequence is 15 residues long. Germline V lookup: CDR1 LGHDT, CDR2 YNNKEL (reference sequence). V was clipped by 1 base and J by 6 bases, with 13 bases between them. The CDR3 region is CASSQAGVGGNEQFF. DNA for the CDR3: TGTGCCAGCAGCCAAGCCGGGGTGGGGGGCAATGAGCAGTTCTTC.

This clonotype has a handful of counts. The V and J genes are TRBV5-1 and TRBJ2-3; the match to TRBD2 covers 8 bases. V gave up 0 bases and J gave up 1 base; unmatched junction bases: 7. CDR1 and CDR2 from the germline V gene are SGHRS and YFSETQ. This CDR3 has 17 residues. The DNA for the CDR3 is TGCGCCAGCAGCTTGGGTTTCGCGGGAGGAGGCACAGATACGCAGTATTTT. Its translation: CASSLGFAGGGTDTQYF.

This clonotype was observed a few times. The rearrangement joins TRBV7-3 to TRBJ1-1, with D possibly TRBD1 on 5 matching bases. V was pared by 5 bases and J by 4 bases, with 14 bases between. Germline CDR1 reads SGHTA; CDR2 reads FQGTGA. The CDR3 spans 14 residues. This CDR3 is CASSQLGGGTEAFF. The CDR3 DNA reads as TGTGCCAGCAGCCAATTGGGGGGGGGCACTGAAGCTTTCTTT.

Points on this clonotype: A much larger clonotype is one base distant, so this may be a read error. J is TRBJ1-1 and V is TRBV30, with D hard to call. This CDR3 region has 10 residues. The germline V gene encodes CDR1 GTSNPN and CDR2 SVGIG (reference sequence). V gave up 5 bases and J gave up 6 bases, with 7 bases separating them. CDR3 sequence reads: CAWGHSEAFF. The CDR3 coding sequence is TGTGCCTGGGGGCACTCTGAAGCTTTCTTT.

This clonotype has at least ten counts. The V call is TRBV20-1, the J call TRBJ2-7; D may be TRBD1 (7 bases). CDR3 length: 13 residues. Germline V gene sequence: CDR1 DFQATT, CDR2 SNEGSKA (reference sequence). V lost 5 bases, J lost 2 bases, and 13 bases lay in between. CDR3 residues: CSAGGTAAYEQYF. Here the CDR3 DNA reads TGCAGTGCTGGGGGGACAGCGGCCTACGAGCAGTACTTC.